The rows below give T cell receptor beta chains drawn from one sample of a study of blood T cells in healthy people across ages. TCRdb redid the calling of the 5' RACE reads with MiXCR, one entry per CDR3 protein. The sample yields 800,000 or so distinct CDR3 sequences, around 45% seen once. Sequencing used blood. All receptors come from a man older than 75 in good health. The CDR3 runs from the conserved cysteine through the conserved F or W. Fields, in order: clone size, D gene, J gene, V gene, CDR3 DNA, CDR3 protein. A D gene is named only where the DNA matches it firmly. Clone size is given for some rows only: seen once, a few or many times, or a class if the clone is expanded.

clone size: many
D gene: TRBD2
J gene: TRBJ2-3
V gene: TRBV28
CDR3 DNA: TGTGCCAGCAGTTTAAAAGCGGGAGGGGCTCTAACCGGGGATACGCAGTATTTT
CDR3 protein: CASSLKAGGALTGDTQYF

clone size: -
D gene: TRBD2
J gene: TRBJ2-7
V gene: TRBV28
CDR3 DNA: TGTGCCAGCAGTTTATCGGCGGGAGGGATCTACGAGCAGTACTTC
CDR3 protein: CASSLSAGGIYEQYF

clone size: -
D gene: TRBD1
J gene: TRBJ2-3
V gene: TRBV7-2
CDR3 DNA: TGTGCCAGCAGCTTAGAGGACAGGGCATTTACAGATACGCAGTATTTT
CDR3 protein: CASSLEDRAFTDTQYF

clone size: -
D gene: TRBD2
J gene: TRBJ2-3
V gene: TRBV12-3/TRBV12-4
CDR3 DNA: TGTGCCAGCACCCTACCAACTAGCGGCTACACAGATACGCAGTATTTT
CDR3 protein: CASTLPTSGYTDTQYF

clone size: -
D gene: -
J gene: TRBJ2-5
V gene: TRBV9
CDR3 DNA: TGTGCCAGCAGCGCAGAATGGAGGGACCAAGAGACCCAGTACTTC
CDR3 protein: CASSAEWRDQETQYF

clone size: -
D gene: -
J gene: TRBJ1-6
V gene: TRBV20-1
CDR3 DNA: TGCAGTGCTAGGGGATCTACTAATTCACCCCTCCACTTT
CDR3 protein: CSARGSTNSPLHF

clone size: few
D gene: TRBD2
J gene: TRBJ2-7
V gene: TRBV5-1
CDR3 DNA: TGCGCCAGCAGCTCCCAACCCAGCAGCGGGAGGTACGACGAGCAGTACTTC
CDR3 protein: CASSSQPSSGRYDEQYF

clone size: -
D gene: TRBD1
J gene: TRBJ2-3
V gene: TRBV7-9
CDR3 DNA: TGTGCCAGCAGCCCCCGGGACAGGGTTAAGGATACGCAGTATTTT
CDR3 protein: CASSPRDRVKDTQYF

clone size: few
D gene: -
J gene: TRBJ2-7
V gene: TRBV29-1
CDR3 DNA: TGCAGCGTTGAAGATCAGGCAGGGGGGTCCTACGAGCAGTACTTC
CDR3 protein: CSVEDQAGGSYEQYF

clone size: few
D gene: -
J gene: TRBJ1-1
V gene: TRBV12-3/TRBV12-4
CDR3 DNA: TGTGCCAGCAGTTTTGTGGAATCTGAAGCTTTCTTT
CDR3 protein: CASSFVESEAFF